A selection of T cell receptor beta chains follows, all from one sample in a study of blood T cell repertoires in COVID-19. Data came from immunoSEQ multiplex PCR; TCRdb stores just in-frame clones and leaves some out. Of 25,000 to 30,000 clones detected, 55% to 80% appear once; the ten largest clones hold around a sixth. Sequences were obtained from peripheral blood. The source of these receptors is a human donor in a cohort sampled during active COVID-19. The CDR3 runs from the conserved cysteine through the conserved F or W. The order of the fields is CDR3 protein, CDR3 DNA, D gene, V gene, J gene, clone size. D genes are given only for firm matches. Only some rows state a clone size, as once, few, many or a class for expanded clones.

CASSVRMTSGRGSYNEQFF	TGCGCCAGCAGCGTAAGAATGACTAGCGGGAGGGGGTCCTACAATGAGCAGTTCTTC	TRBD2	TRBV5-1	TRBJ2-1	NA
CASSLSPYYGYTF	TGTGCCAGCAGCTTAAGTCCATACTATGGCTACACCTTC	NA	TRBV7-3	TRBJ1-2	many
CASSLWEEAFF	TGTGCCAGCAGCTTATGGGAGGAAGCTTTCTTT	NA	TRBV11-2	TRBJ1-1	once
CASSVASGGLVF	TGTGCCAGCAGCGTAGCTAGCGGGGGGTTGGTCTTC	TRBD2	TRBV9	TRBJ2-1	NA
CASSLWILGEQGRNEKLFF	TGTGCCAGCAGCTTATGGATTTTGGGCGAACAGGGGAGGAATGAAAAACTGTTTTTT	TRBD1	TRBV7-2	TRBJ1-4	NA
CASSYSRTGSSYEQYF	TGTGCCAGCAGTTACTCTAGGACAGGGTCCTCCTACGAGCAGTACTTC	TRBD1	TRBV6-5	TRBJ2-7	NA
CASSLTGVNEQFF	TGCGCCAGCAGCTTGACAGGGGTTAATGAGCAGTTCTTC	TRBD1	TRBV5-1	TRBJ2-1	NA
CASSAEGGQGDTIYF	TGTGCCAGCAGCGCGGAGGGGGGACAGGGAGACACCATATATTTT	TRBD1	TRBV9	TRBJ1-3	few
CASSIYLQETQYF	TGTGCCAGTAGTATCTATCTCCAAGAGACCCAGTACTTC	NA	TRBV19	TRBJ2-5	NA
CASRPWTGGNTEAFF	TGTGCCAGCAGACCCTGGACAGGGGGGAACACTGAAGCTTTCTTT	TRBD1	TRBV6-6	TRBJ1-1	NA
CASSTPYGGTEAFF	TGTGCCAGCAGTACCCCTTATGGAGGCACTGAAGCTTTCTTT	NA	TRBV6-6	TRBJ1-1	NA
CASSQEEGGNNEQFF	TGCGCCAGCAGCCAAGAGGAGGGCGGGAACAATGAGCAGTTCTTC	NA	TRBV4-3	TRBJ2-1	NA
CASSYSSQGARQPQHF	TGTGCCAGCAGTTACTCATCCCAGGGGGCACGACAGCCCCAGCATTTT	TRBD1	TRBV6-5	TRBJ1-5	NA
CASSLRTGGRNSPLHF	TGTGCCAGCAGTCTCAGGACAGGGGGCCGGAATTCACCCCTCCACTTT	TRBD1	TRBV27	TRBJ1-6	few
CASSPGVGQETQYF	TGTGCCAGCAGCCCAGGGGTGGGGCAAGAGACCCAGTACTTC	NA	TRBV11-2	TRBJ2-5	NA
CASSMIPFPGGRDEQYF	TGTGCCAGCAGCATGATCCCGTTTCCAGGGGGCAGGGACGAGCAGTACTTC	TRBD1	TRBV7-2	TRBJ2-7	NA
CASSQAGLAGGRVTDTQYF	TGCGCCAGCAGCCAAGCGGGACTAGCGGGGGGGCGTGTCACAGATACGCAGTATTTT	TRBD2	TRBV4-1	TRBJ2-3	NA
CASSLWRLAGGPGELFF	TGTGCCAGCAGTTTATGGCGACTAGCGGGAGGGCCCGGGGAGCTGTTTTTT	TRBD2	TRBV28	TRBJ2-2	few
CASSEGQGSQPQHF	TGCGCCAGCAGCGAGGGACAGGGAAGTCAGCCCCAGCATTTT	TRBD1	TRBV5-1	TRBJ1-5	NA
CASSLAWTGLESGANVLTF	TGTGCCAGCAGCTTAGCTTGGACAGGGCTGGAATCTGGGGCCAACGTCCTGACTTTC	TRBD1	TRBV7-2	TRBJ2-6	many